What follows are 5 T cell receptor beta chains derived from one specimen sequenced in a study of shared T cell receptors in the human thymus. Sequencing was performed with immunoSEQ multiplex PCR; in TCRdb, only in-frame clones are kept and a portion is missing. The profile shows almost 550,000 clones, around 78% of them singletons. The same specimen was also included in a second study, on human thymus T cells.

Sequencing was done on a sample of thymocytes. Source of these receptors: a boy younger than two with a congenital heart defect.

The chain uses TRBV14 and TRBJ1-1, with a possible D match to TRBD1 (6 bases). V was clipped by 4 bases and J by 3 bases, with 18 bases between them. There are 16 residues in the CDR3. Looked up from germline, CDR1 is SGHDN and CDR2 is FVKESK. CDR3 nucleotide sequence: TGTGCCAGCAGCCCGTTGGGGGCTGTTGCACACACTGAAGCTTTCTTT. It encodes CASSPLGAVAHTEAFF.

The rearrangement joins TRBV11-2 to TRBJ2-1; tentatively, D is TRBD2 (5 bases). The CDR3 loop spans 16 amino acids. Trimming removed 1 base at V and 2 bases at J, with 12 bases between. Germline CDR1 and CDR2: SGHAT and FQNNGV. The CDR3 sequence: CASSLAPTRTYNEQFF. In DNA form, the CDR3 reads TGTGCCAGCAGCTTAGCCCCTACTAGAACCTACAATGAGCAGTTCTTC.

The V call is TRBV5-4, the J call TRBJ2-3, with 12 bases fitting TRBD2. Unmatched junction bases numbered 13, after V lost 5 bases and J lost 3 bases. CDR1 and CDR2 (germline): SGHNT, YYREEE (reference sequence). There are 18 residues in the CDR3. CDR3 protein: CASRATSGSTGGTDTQYF. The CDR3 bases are TGTGCCAGCAGGGCGACTAGCGGGAGTACGGGCGGGACAGATACGCAGTATTTT.

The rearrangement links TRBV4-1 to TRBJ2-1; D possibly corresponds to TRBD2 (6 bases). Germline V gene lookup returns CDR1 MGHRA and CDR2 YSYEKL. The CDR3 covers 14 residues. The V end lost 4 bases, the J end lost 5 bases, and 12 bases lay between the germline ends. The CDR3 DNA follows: TGCGCCAGCAGCCCCCGGGGAGGACACAATGAGCAGTTCTTC. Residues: CASSPRGGHNEQFF.

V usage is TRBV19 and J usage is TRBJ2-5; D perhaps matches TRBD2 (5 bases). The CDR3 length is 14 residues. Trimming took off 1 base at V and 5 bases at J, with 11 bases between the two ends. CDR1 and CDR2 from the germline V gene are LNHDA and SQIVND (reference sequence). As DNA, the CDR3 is TGTGCCAGTAGTATAGGGGCGGGCCAGGAGACCCAGTACTTC. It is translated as CASSIGAGQETQYF.